Following are 15 T cell receptor beta chains from one sample sequenced in a study of T cell repertoires in cytomegalovirus infection. TCRdb used MiXCR to reprocess the reads, holding one entry per CDR3 protein. The sample has 250,000 to 350,000 distinct CDR3 sequences, 25% seen once; the top ten hold around 13%. Source material: PBMCs. The origin of the receptors is a human donor in good health (CMV status not recorded). Some clones in this sample may be carry-over from other donors' samples.

This clonotype showed up just a few times. This chain uses TRBV28 with TRBJ2-7, with 8 bases matching TRBD1. Germline V gives CDR1 MDHEN, CDR2 SYDVKM. J gave up 5 bases and V 2 bases, and 8 bases lay outside the gene matches. The CDR3 totals 15 residues. DNA for the CDR3: TGTGCCAGCAGTTTAAGTGGACAGGGATTAAACGAGCAGTACTTC. This gives the protein CASSLSGQGLNEQYF.

This clonotype was observed a few times. J is TRBJ2-5 and V is TRBV7-9, with D tentatively TRBD1 (6 bases). From germline, CDR1 is SEHNR and CDR2 FQNEAQ (reference sequence). CDR3 length: 18 residues. Trimming shortened V by 5 bases and J by 3 bases, and 25 bases separated the two germline ends. The CDR3 DNA reads as TGTGCCAGCAGCCTCCCCGACCTGGTAGGGGGATCCGAAGAGACCCAGTACTTC. Its protein product is CASSLPDLVGGSEETQYF.

The chain has TRBV27 and TRBJ2-1, with D perhaps matching TRBD1 or TRBD2 (6 bases each). V was pared by 1 base and J by 10 bases, with 11 bases between. Per germline, CDR1 MNHEY and CDR2 SMNVEV (reference sequence). CDR3 length: 13 residues. The DNA for the CDR3 is TGTGCCAGCAGTTTATGGGGGGCCGGGGAGCAGTTCTTC. Translating gives CASSLWGAGEQFF.

The sample holds many counts of this clonotype. V gene TRBV7-2 combines with J gene TRBJ1-6, with TRBD1 identical over 7 bases. In germline, CDR1 is SGHTA, CDR2 FQGNSA. J gave up 0 bases and V 2 bases, and 4 bases lay outside the gene matches. The CDR3 extends over 17 amino acids. The CDR3 nucleotides are TGTGCCAGCAGCTTACGAGACAGGGCCTCCTATAATTCACCCCTCCACTTT. Protein sequence: CASSLRDRASYNSPLHF.

The chain uses TRBV25-1 and TRBJ2-7, with 7 bases fitting TRBD2. V shed 7 bases, J shed 3 bases, and the junction held 15 bases outside the gene matches. The CDR3 consists of 16 residues. Germline-derived CDR1 and CDR2 are MGHDK and SYGVNS. The CDR3 DNA reads TGTGCCAGCACCCCGGGTAGGGCTAGCGGCGACTACGAGCAGTACTTC. Its protein product is CASTPGRASGDYEQYF.

CDR3 sequence reads: CAISPGTLSTDTQYF. The CDR3 bases are TGTGCCATCAGTCCCGGGACTCTCAGCACAGATACGCAGTATTTT. The V gene is TRBV10-3, the J gene TRBJ2-3; the D gene is possibly TRBD2 (6 bases). Trimming cost V 5 bases and J 0 bases, with 12 bases left between them. CDR1 and CDR2 (germline): ENHRY, SYGVKD. The CDR3 has 15 residues.

This clonotype was detected only a few times. The chain carries TRBV28 and TRBJ1-2; weak D call: TRBD1 (5 bases). V was cut by 6 bases and J by 6 bases, with 20 bases left in between. Germline CDR1 MDHEN, CDR2 SYDVKM. There are 15 residues in the CDR3. The CDR3 sequence: CASSPGGDGADGYTF. For the CDR3, the DNA is TGTGCCAGCAGCCCCGGAGGTGACGGGGCGGATGGCTACACCTTC.

There are a few counts of this clonotype. This chain connects TRBV7-2 to TRBJ2-7; D perhaps matches TRBD1 (5 bases). The germline CDR1 and CDR2 sequences are SGHTA and FQGNSA. CDR3 length: 15 residues. Deletions cut 5 bases from V and 5 bases from J, with 19 bases between. CDR3 nucleotide sequence: TGTGCCAGCAGCCCGGGCCAGGGTAAGTTCGACGAGCAGTACTTC. Encoded protein: CASSPGQGKFDEQYF. The full variable domain, its missing parts supplied by reference TRBV7-2 and TRBJ2-7, is GAGVSQSPSNKVTEKGKDVELRCDPISGHTALYWYRQSLGQGLEFLIYFQGNSAPDKSGLPSDRFSAERTGGSVSTLTIQRTQQEDSAVYLCASSPGQGKFDEQYFGPGTRLTVT.

The chain joins TRBV5-1 to TRBJ2-7; 12 bases are shared with TRBD1. With V trimmed by 7 bases and J by 4 bases, 6 bases remained unmatched. This CDR3 has 14 amino acids. In germline, CDR1 is SGHRS, CDR2 YFSETQ. The chain's CDR3 is CASAPGQGAYEQYF. The DNA of the CDR3 is TGCGCCAGCGCTCCGGGACAGGGGGCTTACGAGCAGTACTTC.

This clonotype was counted once. J is TRBJ2-1 and V is TRBV3-1, with D unclear. Germline CDR1 is LGHDT and CDR2 is YNNKEL (reference sequence). This CDR3 comprises 16 residues. V was cut by 0 bases and J by 14 bases, with 23 bases left in between. CDR3 sequence: CASSQEPIRTPQREFF. CDR3 DNA sequence: TGTGCCAGCAGCCAAGAGCCCATCAGGACCCCCCAAAGGGAGTTCTTC.

This clonotype turned up a few times. The junction and the germline gene differ at one end; a read error may be behind it. The CDR3 sequence: CASREAGAPYNEQFF. The CDR3 nucleotides are TGTGCCAGCAGAGAAGCGGGAGCCCCTTACAATGAGCAGTTCTTC. The chain couples TRBV6-1 to TRBJ2-1; TRBD2 agrees at 8 bases. The CDR3 is 15 residues long. CDR1 MNHNS and CDR2 SASEGT come from the germline V gene.

V is TRBV11-2 and J is TRBJ1-1, with D perhaps matching TRBD1 (5 bases). This CDR3 spans 15 amino acids. The V gene's germline CDR1 is SGHAT and CDR2 FQNNGV. V lost 5 bases and J lost 7, with 20 bases in between. The CDR3 region is CASSPGYWGPGEAFF. The CDR3 nucleotides are TGTGCCAGCAGCCCCGGGTACTGGGGCCCGGGTGAAGCTTTCTTT. Full variable domain (remainder filled in from reference TRBV11-2 and TRBJ1-1): EAGVAQSPRYKIIEKRQSVAFWCNPISGHATLYWYQQILGQGPKLLIQFQNNGVVDDSQLPKDRFSAERLKGVDSTLKIQPAKLEDSAVYLCASSPGYWGPGEAFFGQGTRLTVV.

This chain connects TRBV14 to TRBJ2-5; 12 bases map to TRBD2. V dropped 5 bases and J dropped 5; count of bases not matched to a gene: 6. The CDR3 totals 15 residues. Germline CDR1 and CDR2: SGHDN and FVKESK. The DNA for the CDR3 is TGTGCCAGCAGCACTCGACTAGCGGGAGCTGAGACCCAGTACTTC. It specifies CASSTRLAGAETQYF.

Ten or more counts support this clonotype. V usage is TRBV19 and J usage is TRBJ2-1; 13 positions agree with TRBD2. CDR1 LNHDA and CDR2 SQIVND come from the germline V gene (reference sequence). The length of the CDR3 is 14 residues. The ends lost 4 bases at V and 10 bases at J; junction bases unmatched: 4. The chain's CDR3 is CASSSGLAGVEQFF. DNA of the CDR3: TGTGCCAGTAGTAGTGGACTAGCGGGAGTAGAGCAGTTCTTC.

In its sample, this clonotype was seen many times. The junction and the germline gene differ at one end; a read error may be behind it. The V and J genes are TRBV7-2 and TRBJ2-7, with 12 bases fitting TRBD2. CDR3 length: 13 amino acids. Per the germline V gene, CDR1 is SGHTA and CDR2 is FQGNSA. For the CDR3, the DNA is TGTGCCAGCAGCTTAACTAGCGGGAGGTCAGTTTCCTTC. Its translation: CASSLTSGRSVSF.